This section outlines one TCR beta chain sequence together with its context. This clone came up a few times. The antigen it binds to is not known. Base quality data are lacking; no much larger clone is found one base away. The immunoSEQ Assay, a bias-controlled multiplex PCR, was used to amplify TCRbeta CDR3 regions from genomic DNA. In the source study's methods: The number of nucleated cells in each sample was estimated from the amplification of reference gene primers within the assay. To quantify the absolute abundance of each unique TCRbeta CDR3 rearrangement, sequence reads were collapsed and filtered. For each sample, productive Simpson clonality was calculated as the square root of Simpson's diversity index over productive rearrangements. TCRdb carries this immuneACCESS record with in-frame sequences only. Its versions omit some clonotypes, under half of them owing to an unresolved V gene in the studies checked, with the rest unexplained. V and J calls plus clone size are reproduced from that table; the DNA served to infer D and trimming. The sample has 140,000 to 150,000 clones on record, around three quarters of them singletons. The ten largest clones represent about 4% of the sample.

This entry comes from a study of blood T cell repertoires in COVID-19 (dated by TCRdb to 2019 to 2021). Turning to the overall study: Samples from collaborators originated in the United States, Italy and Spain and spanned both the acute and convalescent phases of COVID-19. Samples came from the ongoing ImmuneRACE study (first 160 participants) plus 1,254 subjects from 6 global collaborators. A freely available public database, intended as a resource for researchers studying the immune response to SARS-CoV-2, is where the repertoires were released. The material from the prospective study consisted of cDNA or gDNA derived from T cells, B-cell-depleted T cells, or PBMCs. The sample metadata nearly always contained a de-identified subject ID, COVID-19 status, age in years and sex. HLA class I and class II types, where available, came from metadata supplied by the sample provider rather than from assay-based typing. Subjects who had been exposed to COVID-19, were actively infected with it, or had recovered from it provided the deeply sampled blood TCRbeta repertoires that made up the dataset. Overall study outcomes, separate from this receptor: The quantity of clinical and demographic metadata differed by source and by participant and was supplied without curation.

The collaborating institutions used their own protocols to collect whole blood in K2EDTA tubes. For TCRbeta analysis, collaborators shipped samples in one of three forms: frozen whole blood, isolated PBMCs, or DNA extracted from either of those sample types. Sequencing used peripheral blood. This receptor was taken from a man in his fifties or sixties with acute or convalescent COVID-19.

The sequenced DNA: TGTGCCAGCAGCCACGGGACAGGGGCGGTTGAAGAGACCCAGTACTTC. Translated, it reads CASSHGTGAVEETQYF. The chain was built from TRBV3-1 (or the pseudogene TRBV3-2) and TRBJ2-5, with 10 bases aligning to TRBD1. From the cysteine through the phenylalanine, the CDR3 covers 16 amino acids. This entry keeps only the CDR3 DNA: 48 bases, framed from base 1. Based on the germline V gene (reference sequence), the CDR1 and CDR2 sequences are LGHDT and YNNKEL. V trim: 3 bases; J trim: 3 bases; unmatched bases: 7.